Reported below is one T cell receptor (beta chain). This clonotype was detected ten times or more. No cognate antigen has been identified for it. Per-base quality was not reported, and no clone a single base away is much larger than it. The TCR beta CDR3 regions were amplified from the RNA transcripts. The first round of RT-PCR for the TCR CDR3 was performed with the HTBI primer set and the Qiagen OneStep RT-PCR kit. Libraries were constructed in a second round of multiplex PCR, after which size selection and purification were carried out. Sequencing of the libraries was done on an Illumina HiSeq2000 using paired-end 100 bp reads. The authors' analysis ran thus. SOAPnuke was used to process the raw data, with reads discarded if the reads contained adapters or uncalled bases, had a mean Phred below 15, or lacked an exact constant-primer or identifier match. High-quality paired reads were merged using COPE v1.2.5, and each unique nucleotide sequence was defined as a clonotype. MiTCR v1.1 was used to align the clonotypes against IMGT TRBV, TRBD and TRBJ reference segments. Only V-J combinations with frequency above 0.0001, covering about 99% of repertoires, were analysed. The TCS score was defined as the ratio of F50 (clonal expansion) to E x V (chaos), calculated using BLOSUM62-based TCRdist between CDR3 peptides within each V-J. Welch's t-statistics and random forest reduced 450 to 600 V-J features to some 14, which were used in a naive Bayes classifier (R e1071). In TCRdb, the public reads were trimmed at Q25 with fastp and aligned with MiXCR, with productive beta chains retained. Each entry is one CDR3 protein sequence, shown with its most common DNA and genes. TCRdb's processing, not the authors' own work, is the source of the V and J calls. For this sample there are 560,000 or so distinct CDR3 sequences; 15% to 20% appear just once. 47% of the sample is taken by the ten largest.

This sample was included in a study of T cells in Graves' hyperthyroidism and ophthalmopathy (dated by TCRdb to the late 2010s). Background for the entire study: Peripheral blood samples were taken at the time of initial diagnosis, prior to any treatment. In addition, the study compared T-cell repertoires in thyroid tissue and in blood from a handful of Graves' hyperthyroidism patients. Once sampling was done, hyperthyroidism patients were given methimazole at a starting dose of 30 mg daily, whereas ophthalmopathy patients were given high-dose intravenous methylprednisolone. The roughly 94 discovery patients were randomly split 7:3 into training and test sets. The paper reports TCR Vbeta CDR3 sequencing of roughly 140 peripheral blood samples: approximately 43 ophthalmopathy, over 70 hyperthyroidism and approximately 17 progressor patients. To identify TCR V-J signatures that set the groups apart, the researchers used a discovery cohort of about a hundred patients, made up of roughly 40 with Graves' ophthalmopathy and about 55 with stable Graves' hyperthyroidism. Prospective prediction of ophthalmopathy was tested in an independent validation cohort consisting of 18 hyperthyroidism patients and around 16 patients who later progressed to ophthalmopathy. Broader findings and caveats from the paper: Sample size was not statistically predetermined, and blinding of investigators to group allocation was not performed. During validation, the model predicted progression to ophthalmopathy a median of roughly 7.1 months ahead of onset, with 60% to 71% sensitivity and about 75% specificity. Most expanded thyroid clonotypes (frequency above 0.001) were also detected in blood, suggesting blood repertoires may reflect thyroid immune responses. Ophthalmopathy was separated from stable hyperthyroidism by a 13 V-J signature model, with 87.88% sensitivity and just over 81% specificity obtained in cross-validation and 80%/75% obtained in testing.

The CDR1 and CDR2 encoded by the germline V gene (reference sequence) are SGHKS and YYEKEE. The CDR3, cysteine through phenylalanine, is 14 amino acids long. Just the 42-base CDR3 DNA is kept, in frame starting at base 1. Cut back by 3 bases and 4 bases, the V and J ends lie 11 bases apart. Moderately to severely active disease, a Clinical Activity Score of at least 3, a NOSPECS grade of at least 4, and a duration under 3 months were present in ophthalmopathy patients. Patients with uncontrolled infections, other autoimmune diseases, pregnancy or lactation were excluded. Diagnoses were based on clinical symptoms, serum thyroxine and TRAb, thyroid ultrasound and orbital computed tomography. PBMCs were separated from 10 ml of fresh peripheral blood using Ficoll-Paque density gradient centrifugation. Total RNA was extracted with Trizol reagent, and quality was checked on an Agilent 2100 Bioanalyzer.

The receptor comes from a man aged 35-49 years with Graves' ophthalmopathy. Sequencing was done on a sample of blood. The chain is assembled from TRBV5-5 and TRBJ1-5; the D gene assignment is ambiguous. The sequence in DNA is TGTGCCAGCAGCTCGTTGGAGCGAAATCAGCCCCAGCATTTT. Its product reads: CASSSLERNQPQHF.